Listed here is a single T cell receptor beta chain. Deletions cut 6 bases from V and 0 bases from J, with 12 bases between. The CDR3 sequence is 14 residues long. The germline gives CDR1 MNHEY, CDR2 SMNVEV (reference sequence). Sorted-subset replicate PCR reactions were performed with roughly 200 ng DNA, corresponding to 30,000 to 35,000 T cell genomes. Sequencing was performed with immunoSEQ multiplex PCR; in TCRdb, only in-frame clones are kept and a portion is missing. Seen here are about 2 million clones, about 95% observed once, and the top ten hold approximately 1.2%. The data derive from a study of shared clonotypes between healthy human individuals. Looking at the study overall: Every donor yielded three CD4 naive, three CD4 memory, two CD8 naive and one CD8 memory plate.

Cells designated naive CD8 were CD45RO-negative and were positively selected for CCR7, with terminally differentiated effector memory CD45RA+ cells excluded. Each sample came from a Caucasian adult donor living in Nashville, Tennessee. Sequencing was carried out using naive CD8+ T cells sorted from blood. The source of this sequence is a man aged 18 to 29 in good health. The V and J genes are TRBV27 and TRBJ2-7; D uncertain. CDR3 nucleotide sequence: TGTGCCAGCAGGTTCACAACCGGCTCCTACGAGCAGTACTTC. The encoded protein is CASRFTTGSYEQYF.